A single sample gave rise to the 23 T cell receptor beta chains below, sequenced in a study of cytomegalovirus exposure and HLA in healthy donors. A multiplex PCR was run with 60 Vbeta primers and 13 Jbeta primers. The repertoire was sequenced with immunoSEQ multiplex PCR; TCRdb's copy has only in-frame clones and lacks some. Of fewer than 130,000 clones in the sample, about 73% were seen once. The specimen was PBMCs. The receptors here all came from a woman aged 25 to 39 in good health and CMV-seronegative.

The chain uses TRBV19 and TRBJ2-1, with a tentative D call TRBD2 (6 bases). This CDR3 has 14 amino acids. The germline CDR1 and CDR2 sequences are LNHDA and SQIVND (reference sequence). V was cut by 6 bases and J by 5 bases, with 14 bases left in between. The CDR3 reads CASSLLGLHNEQFF. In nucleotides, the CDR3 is TGTGCCAGTAGCTTATTGGGACTCCACAATGAGCAGTTCTTC. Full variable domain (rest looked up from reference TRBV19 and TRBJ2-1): DGGITQSPKYLFRKEGQNVTLSCEQNLNHDAMYWYRQDPGQGLRLIYYSQIVNDFQKGDIAEGYSVSREKKESFPLTVTSAQKNPTAFYLCASSLLGLHNEQFFGPGTRLTVL.

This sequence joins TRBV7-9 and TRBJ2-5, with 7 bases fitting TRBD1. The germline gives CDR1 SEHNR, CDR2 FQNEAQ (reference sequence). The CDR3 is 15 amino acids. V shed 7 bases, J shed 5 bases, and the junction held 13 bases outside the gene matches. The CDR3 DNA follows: TGTGCCAGCAACACCGGGACAGAGCTTTGGGAGACCCAGTACTTC. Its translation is CASNTGTELWETQYF.

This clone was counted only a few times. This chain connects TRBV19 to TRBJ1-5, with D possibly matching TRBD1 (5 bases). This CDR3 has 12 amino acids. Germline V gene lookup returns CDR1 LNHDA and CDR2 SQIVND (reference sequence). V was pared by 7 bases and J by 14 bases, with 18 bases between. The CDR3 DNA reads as TGTGCCAGTACCCTCGGGGGAGGCATAGAGCATTTT. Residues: CASTLGGGIEHF.

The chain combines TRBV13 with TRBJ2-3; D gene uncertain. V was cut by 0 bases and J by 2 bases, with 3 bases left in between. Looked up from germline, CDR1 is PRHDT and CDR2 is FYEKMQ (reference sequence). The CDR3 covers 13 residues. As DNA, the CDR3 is TGTGCCAGCAGCTTAGGCTCCACAGATACGCAGTATTTT. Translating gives CASSLGSTDTQYF.

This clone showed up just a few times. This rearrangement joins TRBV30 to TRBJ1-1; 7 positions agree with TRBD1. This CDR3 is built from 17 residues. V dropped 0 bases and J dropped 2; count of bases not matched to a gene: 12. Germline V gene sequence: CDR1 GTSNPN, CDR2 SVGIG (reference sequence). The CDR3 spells CAWSVIAYRGGNTEAFF. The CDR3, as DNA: TGTGCCTGGAGTGTGATCGCATACAGGGGTGGCAACACTGAAGCTTTCTTT. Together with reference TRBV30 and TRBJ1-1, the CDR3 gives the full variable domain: SQTIHQWPATLVQPVGSPLSLECTVEGTSNPNLYWYRQAAGRGLQLLFYSVGIGQISSEVPQNLSASRPQDRQFILSSKKLLLSDSGFYLCAWSVIAYRGGNTEAFFGQGTRLTVV.

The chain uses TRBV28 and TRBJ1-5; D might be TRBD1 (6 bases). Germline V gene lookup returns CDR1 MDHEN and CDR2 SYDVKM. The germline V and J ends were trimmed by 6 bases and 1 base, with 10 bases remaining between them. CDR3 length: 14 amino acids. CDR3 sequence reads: CASRGGTSNQPQHF. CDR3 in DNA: TGTGCCAGCAGGGGAGGGACAAGCAATCAGCCCCAGCATTTT.

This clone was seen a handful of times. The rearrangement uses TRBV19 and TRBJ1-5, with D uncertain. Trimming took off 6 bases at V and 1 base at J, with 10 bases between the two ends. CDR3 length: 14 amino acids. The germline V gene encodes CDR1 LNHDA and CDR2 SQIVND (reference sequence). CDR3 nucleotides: TGTGCCAGTAGCAACCCCACAAGCAATCAGCCCCAGCATTTT. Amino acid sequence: CASSNPTSNQPQHF.

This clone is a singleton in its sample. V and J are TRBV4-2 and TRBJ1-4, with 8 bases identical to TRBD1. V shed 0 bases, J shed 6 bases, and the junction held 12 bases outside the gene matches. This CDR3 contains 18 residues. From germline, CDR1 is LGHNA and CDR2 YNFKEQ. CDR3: CASSQDEDRARLYEKLFF. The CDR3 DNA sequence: TGTGCCAGCAGCCAAGACGAGGACAGGGCTCGACTCTATGAAAAACTGTTTTTT.

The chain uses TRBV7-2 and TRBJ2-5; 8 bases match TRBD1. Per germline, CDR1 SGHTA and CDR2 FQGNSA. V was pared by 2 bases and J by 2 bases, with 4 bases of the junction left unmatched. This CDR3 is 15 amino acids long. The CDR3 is CASSLTTGVQETQYF. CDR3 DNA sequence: TGTGCCAGCAGCTTAACGACAGGGGTACAAGAGACCCAGTACTTC. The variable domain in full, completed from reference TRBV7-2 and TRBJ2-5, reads GAGVSQSPSNKVTEKGKDVELRCDPISGHTALYWYRQSLGQGLEFLIYFQGNSAPDKSGLPSDRFSAERTGGSVSTLTIQRTQQEDSAVYLCASSLTTGVQETQYFGPGTRLLVL.

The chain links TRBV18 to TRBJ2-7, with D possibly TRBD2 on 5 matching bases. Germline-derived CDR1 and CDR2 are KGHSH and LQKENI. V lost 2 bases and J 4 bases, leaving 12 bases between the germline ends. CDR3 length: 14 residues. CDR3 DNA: TGTGCCAGCTCACCAACGGCTAGCAGTTACGAGCAGTACTTC. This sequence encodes CASSPTASSYEQYF.

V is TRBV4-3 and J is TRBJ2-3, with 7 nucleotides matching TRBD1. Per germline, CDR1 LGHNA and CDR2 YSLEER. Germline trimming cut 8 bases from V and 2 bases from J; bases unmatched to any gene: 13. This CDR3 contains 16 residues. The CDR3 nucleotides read TGCGCCAGCTCCACCGGGACAGCAACCATCACAGATACGCAGTATTTT. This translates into CASSTGTATITDTQYF.

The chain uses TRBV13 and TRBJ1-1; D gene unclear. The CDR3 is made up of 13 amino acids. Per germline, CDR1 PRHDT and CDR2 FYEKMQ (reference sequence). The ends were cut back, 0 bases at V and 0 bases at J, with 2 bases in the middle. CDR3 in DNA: TGTGCCAGCAGCTTAGGTATGAACACTGAAGCTTTCTTT. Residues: CASSLGMNTEAFF.

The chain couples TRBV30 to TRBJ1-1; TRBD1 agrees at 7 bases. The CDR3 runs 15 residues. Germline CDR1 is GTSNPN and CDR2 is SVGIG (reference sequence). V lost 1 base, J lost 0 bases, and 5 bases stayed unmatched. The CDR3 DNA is TGTGCCTGGAGTGGAGACAGGGTCATGAACACTGAAGCTTTCTTT. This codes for CAWSGDRVMNTEAFF.

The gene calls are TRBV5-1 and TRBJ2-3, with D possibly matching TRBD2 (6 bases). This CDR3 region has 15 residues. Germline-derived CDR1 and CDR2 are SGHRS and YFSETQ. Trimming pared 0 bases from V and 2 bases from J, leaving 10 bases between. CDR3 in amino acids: CASSLVGGVTDTQYF. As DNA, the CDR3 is TGCGCCAGCAGCTTGGTCGGGGGAGTCACAGATACGCAGTATTTT.

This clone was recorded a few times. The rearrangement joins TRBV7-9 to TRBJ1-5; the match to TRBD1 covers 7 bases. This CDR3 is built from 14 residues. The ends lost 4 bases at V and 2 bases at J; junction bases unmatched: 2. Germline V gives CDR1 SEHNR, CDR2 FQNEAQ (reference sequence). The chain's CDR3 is CASSSDRGNQPQHF. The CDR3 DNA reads TGTGCCAGCAGCTCCGACAGGGGCAATCAGCCCCAGCATTTT.

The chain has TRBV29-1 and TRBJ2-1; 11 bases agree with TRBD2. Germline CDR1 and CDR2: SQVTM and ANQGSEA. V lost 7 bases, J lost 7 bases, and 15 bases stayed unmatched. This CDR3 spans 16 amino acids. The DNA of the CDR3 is TGCAGCGCCCACCTTAGCGGGAGGGCCTTGGGAAATGAGCAGTTCTTC. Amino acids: CSAHLSGRALGNEQFF.

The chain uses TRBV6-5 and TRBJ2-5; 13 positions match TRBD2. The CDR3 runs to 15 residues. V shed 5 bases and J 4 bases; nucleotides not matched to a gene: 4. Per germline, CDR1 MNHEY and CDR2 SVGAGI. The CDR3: CASSPRTSGRETQYF. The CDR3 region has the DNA TGTGCCAGCAGTCCCCGGACTAGCGGGAGAGAGACCCAGTACTTC.

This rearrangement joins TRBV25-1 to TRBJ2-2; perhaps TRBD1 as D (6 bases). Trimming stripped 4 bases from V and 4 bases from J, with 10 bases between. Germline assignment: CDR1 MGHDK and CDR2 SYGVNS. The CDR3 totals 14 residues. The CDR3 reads CASSVDRSTGELFF. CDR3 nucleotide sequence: TGTGCCAGCAGTGTCGACAGGAGCACCGGGGAGCTGTTTTTT.

CDR3 region: CASSLILLAEDYEQYF. CDR3 DNA: TGTGCCAGCAGCCTTATCCTCCTAGCGGAAGACTACGAGCAGTACTTC. J is TRBJ2-7 and V is TRBV7-2, with 7 nucleotides matching TRBD2. The CDR3 sequence is 16 residues long. The germline CDR1 and CDR2 sequences are SGHTA and FQGNSA. V was pared by 5 bases and J by 3 bases, with 13 bases of the junction left unmatched.

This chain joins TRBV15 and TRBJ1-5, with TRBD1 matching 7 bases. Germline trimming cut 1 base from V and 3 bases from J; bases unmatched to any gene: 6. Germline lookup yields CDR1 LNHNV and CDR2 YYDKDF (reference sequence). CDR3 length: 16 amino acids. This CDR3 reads CATSRGKGANNQPQHF. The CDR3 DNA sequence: TGTGCCACCAGCAGAGGGAAGGGGGCTAACAATCAGCCCCAGCATTTT.

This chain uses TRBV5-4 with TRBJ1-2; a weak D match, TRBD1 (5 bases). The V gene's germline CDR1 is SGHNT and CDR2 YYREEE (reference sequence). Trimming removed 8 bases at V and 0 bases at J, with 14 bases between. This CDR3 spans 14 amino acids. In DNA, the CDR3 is TGTGCCAGTTCCCGGCAGGGCGCTAACTATGGCTACACCTTC. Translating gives CASSRQGANYGYTF.

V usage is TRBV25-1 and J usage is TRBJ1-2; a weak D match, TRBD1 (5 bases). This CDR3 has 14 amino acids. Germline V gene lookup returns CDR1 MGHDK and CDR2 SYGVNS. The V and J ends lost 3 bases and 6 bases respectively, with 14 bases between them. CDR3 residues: CASSDARGNDGYTF. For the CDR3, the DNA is TGTGCCAGCAGTGATGCCCGGGGGAACGATGGCTACACCTTC.

In DNA form, the CDR3 reads TGTGCCAGCAGCGTAGGGAGACCTAGCACAGATACGCAGTATTTT. Encoded protein: CASSVGRPSTDTQYF. The rearrangement joins TRBV9 to TRBJ2-3; no clear D gene. CDR1 is SGDLS, CDR2 YYNGEE, per germline. The CDR3 covers 15 residues. Trimming took off 0 bases at V and 0 bases at J, with 8 bases between the two ends.